This T cell receptor beta chain was sequenced in a study of CD8+CD57+ T cells in acquired aplastic anemia. At the level of the study: Sorting CD4+ and CD8+ cells gave DNA averaging roughly 3.5 ug.

Genomic DNA acted as the template from which TCR beta VDJ combination and CDR3 sequence profiling were carried out. TCRdb analysed the reads with MiXCR anew, one entry per CDR3 protein. This sample has 150,000 to 200,000 distinct CDR3 sequences, with roughly half found just once. This clonotype has at least ten counts. Germline V gene lookup returns CDR1 SGHAT and CDR2 FQNNGV. Trimming pared 1 base from V and 1 base from J, leaving 11 bases between. The CDR3 is 16 residues long. Material for sequencing was sorted CD4+, CD8+, or CD8+CD57+ T cells (not recorded which) from PBMCs. The clonotype originates from a human donor in good health. The chain employs TRBV11-2 and TRBJ2-1, with D unclear. CDR3 DNA: TGTGCCAGCAGCTTAGTGGGTAGATGGTCCTACAATGAGCAGTTCTTC. This encodes CASSLVGRWSYNEQFF.